This TCR beta chain was obtained from a study of blood T cells in healthy people across ages. Study-wide results and limits: Naive T cell percentage showed a strong correlation with TCR beta diversity. Roughly linearly, TCR beta diversity per million T cells fell as age increased.

Every participating donor contributed roughly 10 milliliters of peripheral blood through a draw. Germline lookup yields CDR1 SQVTM and CDR2 ANQGSEA. The CDR3 consists of 12 residues. Between the trimmed V and J ends, which lost 7 bases and 1 base, there was a span of 7 bases. On this clonotype itself: What it binds is not known.

A second about 7 to 12 cycle PCR used barcoded and J-beta primers. TCRdb analysed the 5' RACE reads with MiXCR anew, one entry per CDR3 protein. This table holds about 1.7 million distinct CDR3 sequences, roughly 27% found once. The rearrangement joins TRBV29-1 to TRBJ2-2, with a possible D match to TRBD2 (6 bases). The receptor was derived from a woman aged 25 to 45 in good health. Specimen: blood. The CDR3, as DNA: TGCAGCGGGAGGGAGAACACCGGGGAGCTGTTTTTT. Amino acid sequence: CSGRENTGELFF.